The 25 T cell receptor beta chains listed next were all sequenced from one sample in a study of T cell changes during pregnancy in multiple sclerosis. The method was immunoSEQ multiplex PCR; TCRdb's version includes in-frame clones alone and lacks a portion of them. There are tens of thousands of clones in the sample; around 92% occur only once, and roughly 3% lies in the top ten. The material was peripheral blood, obtained in the second trimester of pregnancy. The receptors were sampled from a female donor in good health, enrolled as a control in a pregnancy study.

This rearrangement joins TRBV4-1 to TRBJ2-3; D is perhaps TRBD1 (5 bases). The CDR3 spans 19 residues. V dropped 0 bases and J dropped 1 base, with 20 bases sitting between them. Germline loops: CDR1 MGHRA, CDR2 YSYEKL. CDR3 loop: CASSQEFHGGARRTDTQYF. The CDR3 DNA is TGCGCCAGCAGCCAAGAGTTCCATGGTGGGGCCCGGCGCACAGATACGCAGTATTTT.

The chain links TRBV5-1 to TRBJ1-2; 8 nucleotides line up with TRBD1. V lost 6 bases, J lost 0 bases, and 7 bases stayed unmatched. The CDR3 has 15 residues. Germline V CDR1 and CDR2: SGHRS, YFSETQ. The DNA of the CDR3 is TGCGCCAGCACCCCACGGACAGGGACTAACTATGGCTACACCTTC. The encoded protein is CASTPRTGTNYGYTF.

The V call is TRBV7-8, the J call TRBJ2-2, with D possibly matching TRBD2 (6 bases). From germline, CDR1 is SGHVS and CDR2 FQNEAQ. V shed 5 bases and J shed 9 bases, with 19 bases lying between them. The CDR3 sequence is 15 residues long. The DNA of the CDR3 is TGTGCCAGCAGCCCCAGGGAACGGGAGTGGAGGGAGCTGTTTTTT. Protein sequence: CASSPREREWRELFF.

The gene calls are TRBV5-1 and TRBJ1-1, with 8 positions matching TRBD1. Germline V gene data show CDR1 as SGHRS and CDR2 as YFSETQ. V lost 1 base, J lost 1 base, and 6 bases stayed unmatched. This CDR3 has 16 residues. Here the CDR3 reads CASSLWAGGGNTEAFF. The CDR3 DNA follows: TGCGCCAGCAGCTTGTGGGCAGGGGGCGGGAACACTGAAGCTTTCTTT.

This clone appeared a single time. V is TRBV2 and J is TRBJ2-7, with 12 nucleotides matching TRBD2. The length of the CDR3 is 16 residues. Germline V CDR1 and CDR2: SNHLY, FYNNEI. V lost 1 base and J lost 4; bases outside the gene matches: 5. CDR3 coding DNA: TGTGCCAGCAGTGAAGTGTGGACTAGCGGGATGTACGAGCAGTACTTC. This sequence encodes CASSEVWTSGMYEQYF.

The chain employs TRBV6-5 and TRBJ1-1; no definite D call. CDR3 size: 14 residues. Trimming removed 2 bases at V and 3 bases at J, with 10 bases between. Germline V gene data show CDR1 as MNHEY and CDR2 as SVGAGI. The CDR3 coding sequence is TGTGCCAGCAGTTACAACTCCCGGGACACTGAAGCTTTCTTT. It specifies CASSYNSRDTEAFF.

The count of this clone is one. V and J are TRBV13 and TRBJ2-5, with a weak D call TRBD2 (6 bases). Deletions cut 2 bases from V and 5 bases from J, with 15 bases between. The CDR3 covers 15 residues. From germline, CDR1 is PRHDT and CDR2 FYEKMQ (reference sequence). The CDR3 is CASSLRGRGVETQYF. CDR3 in DNA: TGTGCCAGCAGCTTACGTGGGCGGGGTGTGGAGACCCAGTACTTC.

The chain employs TRBV5-1 and TRBJ2-2; TRBD2 might be the D (5 bases). The CDR3 is made up of 14 amino acids. CDR1 and CDR2 (germline): SGHRS, YFSETQ. Trimming took 5 bases from V and 3 from J, leaving 11 bases between them. CDR3 amino acids: CASRFSGDTGELFF. The DNA for the CDR3 is TGCGCCAGCAGATTCTCCGGGGACACCGGGGAGCTGTTTTTT. The entire variable domain, with the rest obtained from reference TRBV5-1 and TRBJ2-2, is as follows: KAGVTQTPRYLIKTRGQQVTLSCSPISGHRSVSWYQQTPGQGLQFLFEYFSETQRNKGNFPGRFSGRQFSNSRSEMNVSTLELGDSALYLCASRFSGDTGELFFGEGSRLTVL.

This clone was seen once. J is TRBJ1-2 and V is TRBV7-9; TRBD1 agrees at 7 bases. Trimming took 5 bases from V and 4 from J; bases not matched to a gene: 13. Germline CDR1 reads SEHNR; CDR2 reads FQNEAQ (reference sequence). This CDR3 is built from 16 residues. The CDR3 reads CASSPGTAPIRYGYTF. For the CDR3, the DNA is TGTGCCAGCAGCCCCGGGACAGCACCTATCCGCTATGGCTACACCTTC.

This clone was seen only once. The genes are TRBV28 and TRBJ1-2, with D unresolved. Germline V gene lookup returns CDR1 MDHEN and CDR2 SYDVKM. Trimming took 11 bases from V and 1 from J, leaving 8 bases between them. The CDR3 length is 11 residues. The DNA for the CDR3 is TGTGCCGGGCGGGGTAACTATGGCTACACCTTC. Encoded protein: CAGRGNYGYTF.

V and J are TRBV6-5 and TRBJ2-7, with unresolved D. This CDR3 has 14 residues. Germline V gene sequence: CDR1 MNHEY, CDR2 SVGAGI. The V and J ends lost 0 bases and 2 bases respectively, with 8 bases between them. CDR3 sequence: CASSYSPSAYEQYF. The CDR3 DNA sequence: TGTGCCAGCAGTTACTCACCCAGCGCCTACGAGCAGTACTTC.

The V call is TRBV6-4, the J call TRBJ2-3, with D possibly TRBD1 on 5 matching bases. V shed 3 bases and J shed 0 bases, with 10 bases lying between them. Germline lookup yields CDR1 MRHNA and CDR2 SNTAGT. This CDR3 comprises 15 residues. This CDR3 reads CASSDQGSSTDTQYF. The CDR3 DNA follows: TGTGCCAGCAGTGATCAGGGTTCTAGCACAGATACGCAGTATTTT.

This clone was counted a single time. The genes are TRBV7-3 and TRBJ2-3; D not resolved. Germline CDR1 SGHTA, CDR2 FQGTGA. There are 14 residues in the CDR3. V gave up 1 base and J gave up 3 bases, with 8 bases separating them. The CDR3 spells CASSLMASTDTQYF. CDR3 nucleotide sequence: TGTGCCAGCAGCTTAATGGCCTCGACAGATACGCAGTATTTT.

In DNA, the CDR3 is TGTGCCAGCAGCTTTTCTAGCGCGAACACCGGGGAGCTGTTTTTT. It is translated as CASSFSSANTGELFF. The J gene is TRBJ2-2, the V gene TRBV7-3; tentative D call: TRBD2 (6 bases). V was cut by 3 bases and J by 0 bases, with 8 bases left in between. In germline, CDR1 is SGHTA, CDR2 FQGTGA. The CDR3 runs 15 residues.

The chain combines TRBV4-3 with TRBJ2-1, with D tentatively TRBD2 (5 bases). The CDR3 covers 15 residues. Germline CDR1 LGHNA, CDR2 YSLEER. V was trimmed by 0 bases and J by 7 bases, leaving 13 bases between them. CDR3 sequence (DNA): TGCGCCAGCAGCCAAGAATTCGCTAGCCCGAATGAGCAGTTCTTC. It codes for CASSQEFASPNEQFF.

This chain joins TRBV6-1 and TRBJ1-2, with D tentatively TRBD1 (5 bases). The CDR3 length is 13 residues. Germline V gene data show CDR1 as MNHNS and CDR2 as SASEGT. The V end lost 5 bases, the J end lost 4 bases, and 11 bases lay between the germline ends. The CDR3 region has the DNA TGTGCCAGCAGTCCTGGGGGAGGCTATGGCTACACCTTC. Encoded protein: CASSPGGGYGYTF.

The chain combines TRBV21-1 with TRBJ2-3; TRBD1, the table's D call, was not compared with the DNA. TRBV21-1 is shown as a pseudogene. The CDR3 totals 17 residues. CDR3 residues: CASSKVGTGQGTDTQYF. Here the CDR3 DNA reads TGTGCCAGCAGCAAAGTGGGGACGGGACAGGGAACAGATACGCAGTATTTT.

V usage is TRBV5-1 and J usage is TRBJ2-7, with TRBD1 identical over 10 bases. CDR1 is SGHRS, CDR2 YFSETQ, per germline. Losses at the gene ends were 4 bases for V and 6 bases for J; bases not matched to a gene: 7. The length of the CDR3 is 14 residues. The CDR3 region has the DNA TGCGCCAGCAGCCCCGGGACAGGGGAGGCCGAGCAGTACTTC. It codes for CASSPGTGEAEQYF.

The chain is built from TRBV5-6 and TRBJ1-5; D is perhaps TRBD1 (6 bases). V was pared by 1 base and J by 0 bases, with 17 bases between. Germline values: CDR1 SGHDT, CDR2 YYEEEE. The CDR3 loop spans 18 amino acids. The CDR3 coding sequence is TGTGCCAGCAGCTTGCGGACAGCTAGTCTCCATAGCAATCAGCCCCAGCATTTT. Protein: CASSLRTASLHSNQPQHF.

This clone has a single count. The rearrangement uses TRBV7-3 and TRBJ1-1; D ambiguous. CDR1 is SGHTA, CDR2 FQGTGA, per germline. V was shortened by 3 bases and J by 1 base, with 6 bases between the two germline ends. The CDR3 totals 13 residues. CDR3: CASSFYGNTEAFF. CDR3 in DNA: TGTGCCAGCAGCTTCTACGGGAACACTGAAGCTTTCTTT.

The rearrangement uses TRBV15 and TRBJ2-7; D unclear. V was cut by 0 bases and J by 4 bases, with 7 bases left in between. Germline V lookup: CDR1 LNHNV, CDR2 YYDKDF (reference sequence). This CDR3 spans 13 amino acids. The CDR3 DNA reads TGTGCCACCAGCAGAGATGAGAAATACGAGCAGTACTTC. Translation gives CATSRDEKYEQYF.

The chain is built from TRBV19 and TRBJ1-5, with D possibly being TRBD1 (5 bases). V lost 5 bases to trimming and J lost 0 bases, with 14 bases between them. CDR1 and CDR2 from the germline V gene are LNHDA and SQIVND (reference sequence). The CDR3 runs 16 residues. CDR3 sequence: CASSPPGMYSNQPQHF. The CDR3 bases are TGTGCCAGTAGTCCTCCAGGGATGTATAGCAATCAGCCCCAGCATTTT. The full variable domain, in which reference TRBV19 and TRBJ1-5 provide the parts outside the CDR3, is DGGITQSPKYLFRKEGQNVTLSCEQNLNHDAMYWYRQDPGQGLRLIYYSQIVNDFQKGDIAEGYSVSREKKESFPLTVTSAQKNPTAFYLCASSPPGMYSNQPQHFGDGTRLSIL.

This sequence joins TRBV4-1 and TRBJ1-4; D gene unclear. CDR1 and CDR2 (germline): MGHRA, YSYEKL. The CDR3 is made up of 15 amino acids. V shed 3 bases and J shed 4 bases, with 12 bases lying between them. The CDR3 sequence is CASSQIRRVNEKLFF. The CDR3 DNA reads TGCGCCAGCAGCCAGATACGGAGAGTTAATGAAAAACTGTTTTTT.

This chain joins TRBV27 and TRBJ2-7; no clear D gene. The V end was cut by 6 bases, the J end by 4 bases, with 19 bases between. The CDR3 totals 15 residues. The germline V gene has CDR1 MNHEY and CDR2 SMNVEV (reference sequence). The CDR3 nucleotides are TGTGCCAGCAGGCCGGATTCATCGACTTATTACGAGCAGTACTTC. It codes for CASRPDSSTYYEQYF.

The chain is built from TRBV4-2 and TRBJ2-7; 8 nucleotides agree with TRBD2. After removal of 1 base from V and 3 bases from J, the junction contained 5 bases not matched to a gene. Germline CDR1 LGHNA, CDR2 YNFKEQ. The CDR3 contains 15 residues. The CDR3 DNA sequence: TGTGCCAGCAGCCAAGTAGCGGGGACGAACTACGAGCAGTACTTC. It codes for CASSQVAGTNYEQYF.